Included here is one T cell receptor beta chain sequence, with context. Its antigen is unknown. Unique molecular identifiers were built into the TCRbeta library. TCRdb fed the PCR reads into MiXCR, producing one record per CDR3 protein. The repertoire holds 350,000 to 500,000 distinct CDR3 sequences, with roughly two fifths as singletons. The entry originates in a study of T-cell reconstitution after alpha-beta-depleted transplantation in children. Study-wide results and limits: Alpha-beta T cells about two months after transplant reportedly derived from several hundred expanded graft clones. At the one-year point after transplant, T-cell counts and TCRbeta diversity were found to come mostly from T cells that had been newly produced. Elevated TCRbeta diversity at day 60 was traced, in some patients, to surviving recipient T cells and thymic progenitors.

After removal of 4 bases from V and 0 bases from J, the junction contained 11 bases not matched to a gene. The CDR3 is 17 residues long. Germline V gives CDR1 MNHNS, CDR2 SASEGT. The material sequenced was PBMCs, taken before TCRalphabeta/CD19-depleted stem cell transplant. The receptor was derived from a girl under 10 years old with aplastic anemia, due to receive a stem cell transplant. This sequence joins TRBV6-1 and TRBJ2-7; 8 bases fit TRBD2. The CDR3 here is CASSAPAGGSGSYEQYF. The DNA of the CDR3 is TGTGCCAGCAGTGCCCCGGCGGGGGGCTCAGGCTCCTACGAGCAGTACTTC.